One T cell receptor beta chain is described in this entry. The entry originates in a study of blood T cell repertoires in COVID-19. Profiled with immunoSEQ multiplex PCR; TCRdb holds only in-frame clones, not every one. In the table there are approximately 440,000 clones, around 90% of which are singletons. Germline values: CDR1 SSHAT, CDR2 FNYEAQ (reference sequence). Between the trimmed V and J ends, which lost 1 base and 5 bases, there was a span of 26 bases. The CDR3 has 20 residues. This TCR was sampled from a woman between 18 and 30 years old who had recovered from COVID-19. The rearrangement joins TRBV7-7 to TRBJ2-2; D is ambiguous. Input material: PBMCs or T cells enriched from blood (not recorded which). The CDR3 loop is CASSLGAEHKQILTTGELFF. The CDR3 DNA follows: TGTGCCAGCAGCTTAGGGGCCGAGCATAAACAGATCCTTACTACCGGGGAGCTGTTTTTT.